The rows below give T cell receptor beta chains drawn from one sample of a study of regulatory T cells in long-lasting Graves disease. MiXCR, run by TCRdb on the multiplex PCR reads, gives a single entry per CDR3 protein. The table includes 300,000 to 400,000 distinct CDR3 sequences, over 15% detected once. This sample also appeared in a second study, on T cells in Graves' hyperthyroidism and ophthalmopathy.

The sequencing used peripheral blood mononuclear cells (PBMCs), collected at new diagnosis, from a patient treated with antithyroid drugs. All receptors derive from a man aged 35 to 55 with Graves disease. The CDR3 runs from the conserved cysteine through the conserved F or W.

V gene: TRBV5-1; CDR3 length: 14; CDR3 protein: CASSSLGGIEKLFF
V gene: TRBV28; CDR3 length: 14; CDR3 protein: CASSPRTRWETQYF
V gene: TRBV6-1; CDR3 length: 15; CDR3 protein: CASSESRGRVDTQYF
V gene: TRBV24-1; CDR3 length: 15; CDR3 protein: CATSDGEVKSTEAFF
V gene: TRBV9; CDR3 length: 14; CDR3 protein: CASSVSGGANEQFF
V gene: TRBV4-3; CDR3 length: 17; CDR3 protein: CASSQDIGSIRNNEQFF
V gene: TRBV7-2; CDR3 length: 15; CDR3 protein: CASSLTRGAGNEQFF
V gene: TRBV12-3/TRBV12-4; CDR3 length: 13; CDR3 protein: CASSVSLGAKLFF
V gene: TRBV12-5; CDR3 length: 13; CDR3 protein: CASGLEQGHEQYF
V gene: TRBV7-2; CDR3 length: 14; CDR3 protein: CASSLDRRTGELFF
V gene: TRBV19; CDR3 length: 14; CDR3 protein: CASTRQGAGTEAFF
V gene: TRBV28; CDR3 length: 14; CDR3 protein: CATRGGDRGGEQYF
V gene: TRBV5-1; CDR3 length: 14; CDR3 protein: CASSLPSGKETQYF
V gene: TRBV3-1; CDR3 length: 15; CDR3 protein: CASSQVFTGPYEQYF
V gene: TRBV29-1; CDR3 length: 14; CDR3 protein: CSVEDGRGRETQYF
V gene: TRBV24-1; CDR3 length: 13; CDR3 protein: CATSVSNTGELFF
V gene: TRBV30; CDR3 length: 14; CDR3 protein: CAWAPGTANEKLFF
V gene: TRBV4-2; CDR3 length: 15; CDR3 protein: CASSQDLWGGETQYF
V gene: TRBV20-1; CDR3 length: 14; CDR3 protein: CSAMPGRNTGELFF
V gene: TRBV2; CDR3 length: 13; CDR3 protein: CASSPDNQETQYF
V gene: TRBV7-9; CDR3 length: 12; CDR3 protein: CASRGPAYEQYF
V gene: TRBV19; CDR3 length: 14; CDR3 protein: CASTMGAWPGELFF
V gene: TRBV27; CDR3 length: 14; CDR3 protein: CASSRGGWANEAFF
V gene: TRBV12-3/TRBV12-4; CDR3 length: 13; CDR3 protein: CASSPQGAYEQYF
V gene: TRBV11-3; CDR3 length: 16; CDR3 protein: CASSFTGRGLVRTQYF
V gene: TRBV7-9; CDR3 length: 15; CDR3 protein: CASSLGGSKSDTQYF
V gene: TRBV6-1; CDR3 length: 17; CDR3 protein: CASRSPGGRKSNNEQFF
V gene: TRBV6-1; CDR3 length: 14; CDR3 protein: CASTSPGVDTEAFF
V gene: TRBV19; CDR3 length: 16; CDR3 protein: CASSTKAGGYQNEQFF
V gene: TRBV5-1; CDR3 length: 19; CDR3 protein: CASSPWGLAGKSSYNEQFF
V gene: TRBV5-6; CDR3 length: 13; CDR3 protein: CASSLAGAETQYF
V gene: TRBV6-5; CDR3 length: 17; CDR3 protein: CASSYSGTGFLPEKLFF